Shown below are 13 T cell receptor beta chains from a single sample sequenced in a study of T cells in tuberculosis. Repertoires were generated with immunoSEQ multiplex PCR, while TCRdb's copy carries only in-frame clones and drops some. The sample yields fewer than 40,000 clones, 97% seen once. Sequencing was done on a sample of PBMCs. Source of these receptors: a donor aged 10-30 years with latent tuberculosis or without tuberculosis infection.

J is TRBJ1-1 and V is TRBV29-1; perhaps TRBD1 as D (6 bases). V lost 4 bases and J lost 1, with 7 bases in between. This CDR3 is 12 amino acids long. CDR1 is SQVTM, CDR2 ANQGSEA, per germline. As DNA, the CDR3 is TGCAGCGTTGCAGGGGCGAACACTGAAGCTTTCTTT. Its translation: CSVAGANTEAFF.

The chain links TRBV5-4 to TRBJ1-3; 7 positions agree with TRBD1. The CDR3 has 14 amino acids. The J segment lost 2 bases and the V segment lost 5 bases, leaving 4 bases of the junction unmatched. The V gene's germline CDR1 is SGHNT and CDR2 YYREEE (reference sequence). Here the CDR3 reads CASSSDRAGNTIYF. CDR3 nucleotides: TGTGCCAGCAGTTCCGACAGGGCTGGAAACACCATATATTTT. Complete variable domain (other parts from reference TRBV5-4 and TRBJ1-3): ETGVTQSPTHLIKTRGQQVTLRCSSQSGHNTVSWYQQALGQGPQFIFQYYREEENGRGNFPPRFSGLQFPNYSSELNVNALELDDSALYLCASSSDRAGNTIYFGEGSWLTVV.

The rearrangement joins TRBV11-3 to TRBJ2-5; TRBD1 matches at 10 bases. With 4 bases clipped from V and 4 bases from J, the junction kept 15 bases outside the gene matches. Germline V gene sequence: CDR1 SGHNT, CDR2 YENEEA. This CDR3 region has 18 residues. CDR3 nucleotide sequence: TGTGCCAGCAGCTCGGGACGGAATGACAGGGGGCTGGGAGAGACCCAGTACTTC. Protein: CASSSGRNDRGLGETQYF.

The chain links TRBV5-6 to TRBJ2-1, with 13 bases fitting TRBD2. V lost 3 bases, J lost 4 bases, and 1 base stayed unmatched. This CDR3 is 15 amino acids long. Germline-derived CDR1 and CDR2 are SGHDT and YYEEEE. The chain's CDR3 is CASSWGLAGYNEQFF. The DNA for the CDR3 is TGTGCCAGCAGCTGGGGACTAGCGGGATACAATGAGCAGTTCTTC.

The J gene is TRBJ2-2, the V gene TRBV9; D remains ambiguous. CDR3 length equals 15 residues. Germline CDR1 SGDLS, CDR2 YYNGEE. Trimming pared 2 bases from V and 1 base from J, leaving 9 bases between. Written as DNA, the CDR3 is TGTGCCAGCAGCGTGCATAGACAGAACACCGGGGAGCTGTTTTTT. Translated, it gives CASSVHRQNTGELFF.

This chain joins TRBV2 and TRBJ1-1; a weak D match, TRBD1 (6 bases). The CDR3 spans 14 residues. V was shortened by 2 bases and J by 6 bases, with 13 bases between the two germline ends. In germline, CDR1 is SNHLY, CDR2 FYNNEI. Here the CDR3 DNA reads TGTGCCAGCAGTGAAAGTGTCAGGGGATCTGAAGCTTTCTTT. Amino acid sequence: CASSESVRGSEAFF.

The chain carries TRBV18 and TRBJ1-4, with 11 bases lining up with TRBD1. The CDR3 sequence is 15 residues long. With V trimmed by 3 bases and J by 8 bases, 5 bases remained unmatched. Germline V CDR1 and CDR2: KGHSH, LQKENI. CDR3 sequence reads: CASSPRTGGGEKLFF. The CDR3 DNA reads as TGTGCCAGCTCACCGAGGACAGGGGGCGGCGAAAAACTGTTTTTT.

V gene TRBV10-3 combines with J gene TRBJ1-1; 10 bases align to TRBD1. The CDR3 runs 14 residues. Trimming took 6 bases from V and 7 from J; bases not matched to a gene: 8. Germline V CDR1 and CDR2: ENHRY, SYGVKD. The CDR3 nucleotides read TGTGCCATCAGGGGGACAGGGGACTCTAATGAAGCTTTCTTT. Its translation: CAIRGTGDSNEAFF.

J is TRBJ1-1 and V is TRBV28, with D perhaps TRBD1 (6 bases). This CDR3 contains 15 residues. V was pared by 7 bases and J by 1 base, with 16 bases between. In germline, CDR1 is MDHEN, CDR2 SYDVKM. CDR3 region: CASINHGQTNTEAFF. The CDR3, as DNA: TGTGCCAGCATTAACCATGGACAGACGAACACTGAAGCTTTCTTT.

This chain joins TRBV4-2 and TRBJ2-3, with a possible D match to TRBD2 (6 bases). The CDR3 sequence is 15 residues long. V gave up 6 bases and J gave up 5 bases, with 18 bases separating them. Germline V CDR1 and CDR2: LGHNA, YNFKEQ. DNA for the CDR3: TGTGCCAGCAGTCCCGGAGGGGCTCGGGAAGATACGCAGTATTTT. As protein: CASSPGGAREDTQYF.

This chain uses TRBV14 with TRBJ2-3, with a tentative D call TRBD2 (6 bases). The CDR3 runs to 18 residues. Trimming took off 3 bases at V and 3 bases at J, with 22 bases between the two ends. The V gene's germline CDR1 is SGHDN and CDR2 FVKESK. In nucleotides, the CDR3 is TGTGCCAGCAGCCAGGGGGGTGTTAGCGGAGCACGAACAGATACGCAGTATTTT. Its translation: CASSQGGVSGARTDTQYF.

The rearrangement uses TRBV28 and TRBJ1-1, with 9 bases identical to TRBD1. The CDR3 extends over 14 amino acids. Germline V CDR1 and CDR2: MDHEN, SYDVKM. Trimming at V came to 3 bases and at J to 1 base, leaving 0 bases not matched to a gene. In DNA, the CDR3 is TGTGCCAGCAGTTTGGGACAGGGGAACACTGAAGCTTTCTTT. It specifies CASSLGQGNTEAFF. The full variable domain, in which reference TRBV28 and TRBJ1-1 provide the parts outside the CDR3, is DVKVTQSSRYLVKRTGEKVFLECVQDMDHENMFWYRQDPGLGLRLIYFSYDVKMKEKGDIPEGYSVSREKKERFSLILESASTNQTSMYLCASSLGQGNTEAFFGQGTRLTVV.

This chain connects TRBV15 to TRBJ2-7; TRBD2 might be the D (5 bases). The CDR3 length is 13 residues. V lost 0 bases, J lost 7 bases, and 10 bases lay in between. CDR1 and CDR2 (germline): LNHNV, YYDKDF (reference sequence). CDR3 in DNA: TGTGCCACCAGCAGAGATAGGTCGGGGGAGCAGTACTTC. Its protein is CATSRDRSGEQYF.